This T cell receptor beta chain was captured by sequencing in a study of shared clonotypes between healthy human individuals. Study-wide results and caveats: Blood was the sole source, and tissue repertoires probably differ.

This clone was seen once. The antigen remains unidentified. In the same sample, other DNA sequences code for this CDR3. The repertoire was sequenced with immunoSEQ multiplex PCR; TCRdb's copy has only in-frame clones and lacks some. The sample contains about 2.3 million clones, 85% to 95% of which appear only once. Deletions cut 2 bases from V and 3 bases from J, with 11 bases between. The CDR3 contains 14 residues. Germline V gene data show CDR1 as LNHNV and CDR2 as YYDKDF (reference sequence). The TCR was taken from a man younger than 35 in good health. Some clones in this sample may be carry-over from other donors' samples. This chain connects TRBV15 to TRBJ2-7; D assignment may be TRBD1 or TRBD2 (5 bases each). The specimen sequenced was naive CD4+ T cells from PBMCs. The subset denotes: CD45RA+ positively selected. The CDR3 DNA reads TGTGCCACCAGCAGAAGGGGAGACTTCTACGAGCAGTACTTC. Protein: CATSRRGDFYEQYF.